This TCR beta chain was documented in a study of cytomegalovirus exposure and HLA in healthy donors. Study information: About 85 million unique TCRs from HLA-typed donors were held in an early release of data.

Vbeta (60) and Jbeta (13) primers were used in the PCR. Clones were sequenced by immunoSEQ multiplex PCR, and TCRdb holds only the in-frame ones, with some missing. The sample records about 95,000 clones, 75% to 85% being singletons. The V gene's germline CDR1 is MNHNY and CDR2 SVGAGI (reference sequence). The V and J ends lost 6 bases and 3 bases, in that order; junction bases with no gene match: 2. The CDR3 contains 12 residues. This clone was detected only a few times. The rearrangement joins TRBV6-6 to TRBJ2-7; 7 bases agree with TRBD2. Input material: PBMCs. This receptor was taken from a man aged 30 to 45 in good health and CMV-seropositive. The CDR3: CASSRGSYEQYF. CDR3 nucleotides: TGTGCCAGCAGCCGCGGGAGCTACGAGCAGTACTTC.